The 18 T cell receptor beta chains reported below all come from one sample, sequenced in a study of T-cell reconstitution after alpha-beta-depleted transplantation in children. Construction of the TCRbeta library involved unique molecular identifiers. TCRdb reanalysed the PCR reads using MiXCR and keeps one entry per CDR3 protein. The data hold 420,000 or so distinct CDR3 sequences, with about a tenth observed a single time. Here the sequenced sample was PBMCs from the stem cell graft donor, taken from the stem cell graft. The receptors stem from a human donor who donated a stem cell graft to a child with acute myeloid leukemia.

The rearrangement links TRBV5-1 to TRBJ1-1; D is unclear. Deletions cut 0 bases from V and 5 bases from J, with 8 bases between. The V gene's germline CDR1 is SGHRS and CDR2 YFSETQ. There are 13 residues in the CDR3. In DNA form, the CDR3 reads TGCGCCAGCAGCTTGGTCCAGAAAACTGAAGCTTTCTTT. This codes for CASSLVQKTEAFF.

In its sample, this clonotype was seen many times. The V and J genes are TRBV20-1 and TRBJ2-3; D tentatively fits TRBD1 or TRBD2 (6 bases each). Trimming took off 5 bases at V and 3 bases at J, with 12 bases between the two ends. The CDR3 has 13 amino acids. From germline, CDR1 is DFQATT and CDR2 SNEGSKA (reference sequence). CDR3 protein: CSALGGRTDTQYF. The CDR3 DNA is TGCAGTGCTCTGGGGGGCCGGACAGATACGCAGTATTTT.

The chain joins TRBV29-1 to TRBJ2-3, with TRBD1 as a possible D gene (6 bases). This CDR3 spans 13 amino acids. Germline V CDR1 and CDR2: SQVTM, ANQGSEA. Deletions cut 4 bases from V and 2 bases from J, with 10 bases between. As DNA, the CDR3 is TGCAGCGTTGGGACAGCGGTCACAGATACGCAGTATTTT. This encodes CSVGTAVTDTQYF.

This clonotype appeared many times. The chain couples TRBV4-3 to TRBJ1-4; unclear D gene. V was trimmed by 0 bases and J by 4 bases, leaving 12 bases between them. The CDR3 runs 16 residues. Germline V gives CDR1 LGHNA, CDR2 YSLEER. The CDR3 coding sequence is TGCGCCAGCAGCCAAGATGCAACAGCCTATAATGAAAAACTGTTTTTT. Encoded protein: CASSQDATAYNEKLFF.

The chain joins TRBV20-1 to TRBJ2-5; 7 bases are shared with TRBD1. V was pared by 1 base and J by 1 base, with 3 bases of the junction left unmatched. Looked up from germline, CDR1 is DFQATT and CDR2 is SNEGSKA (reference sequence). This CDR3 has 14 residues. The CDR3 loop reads CSARGYRGQETQYF. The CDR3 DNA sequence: TGCAGTGCTAGAGGTTACAGGGGCCAAGAGACCCAGTACTTC.

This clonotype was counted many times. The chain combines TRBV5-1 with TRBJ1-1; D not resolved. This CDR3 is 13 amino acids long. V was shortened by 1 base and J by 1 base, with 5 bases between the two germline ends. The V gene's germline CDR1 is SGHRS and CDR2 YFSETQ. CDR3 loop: CASSLKENTEAFF. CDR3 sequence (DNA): TGCGCCAGCAGCTTGAAAGAGAACACTGAAGCTTTCTTT. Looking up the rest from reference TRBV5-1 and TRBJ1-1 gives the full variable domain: KAGVTQTPRYLIKTRGQQVTLSCSPISGHRSVSWYQQTPGQGLQFLFEYFSETQRNKGNFPGRFSGRQFSNSRSEMNVSTLELGDSALYLCASSLKENTEAFFGQGTRLTVV.

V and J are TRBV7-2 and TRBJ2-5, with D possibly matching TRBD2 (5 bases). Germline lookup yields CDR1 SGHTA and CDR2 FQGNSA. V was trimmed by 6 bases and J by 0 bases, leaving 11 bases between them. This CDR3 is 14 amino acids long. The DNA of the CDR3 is TGTGCCAGCAGGGACTCCCTGTACCAAGAGACCCAGTACTTC. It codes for CASRDSLYQETQYF. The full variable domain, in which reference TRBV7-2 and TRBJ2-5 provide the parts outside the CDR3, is GAGVSQSPSNKVTEKGKDVELRCDPISGHTALYWYRQSLGQGLEFLIYFQGNSAPDKSGLPSDRFSAERTGGSVSTLTIQRTQQEDSAVYLCASRDSLYQETQYFGPGTRLLVL.

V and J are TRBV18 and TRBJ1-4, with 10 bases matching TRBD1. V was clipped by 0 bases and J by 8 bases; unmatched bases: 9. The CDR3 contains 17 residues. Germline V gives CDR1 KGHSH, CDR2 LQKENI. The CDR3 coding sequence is TGTGCCAGCTCACCACCCCGAAGACAGGGGGCGGAAGAAAAACTGTTTTTT. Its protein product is CASSPPRRQGAEEKLFF.

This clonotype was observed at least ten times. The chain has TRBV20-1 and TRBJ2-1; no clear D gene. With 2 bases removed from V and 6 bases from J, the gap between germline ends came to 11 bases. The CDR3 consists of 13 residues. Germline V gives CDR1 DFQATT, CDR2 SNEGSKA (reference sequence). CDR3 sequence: CSARIRNSNEQFF. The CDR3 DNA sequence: TGCAGTGCTAGAATAAGGAACTCCAATGAGCAGTTCTTC.

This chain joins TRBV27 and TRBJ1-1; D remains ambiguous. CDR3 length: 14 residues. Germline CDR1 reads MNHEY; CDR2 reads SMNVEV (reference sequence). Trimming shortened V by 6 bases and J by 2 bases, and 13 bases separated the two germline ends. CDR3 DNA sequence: TGTGCCAGCAGAGATATAGGTTTCAACACTGAAGCTTTCTTT. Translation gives CASRDIGFNTEAFF.

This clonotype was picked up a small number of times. The CDR3 reads CASSGYAGGLETQYF. For the CDR3, the DNA is TGCGCCAGCAGCGGGTACGCGGGGGGCTTAGAGACCCAGTACTTC. The V gene is TRBV4-1, the J gene TRBJ2-5, with 8 bases identical to TRBD2. Trimming removed 5 bases from V and 4 bases from J; junction bases left unmatched: 9. Germline lookup yields CDR1 MGHRA and CDR2 YSYEKL. This CDR3 contains 15 residues.

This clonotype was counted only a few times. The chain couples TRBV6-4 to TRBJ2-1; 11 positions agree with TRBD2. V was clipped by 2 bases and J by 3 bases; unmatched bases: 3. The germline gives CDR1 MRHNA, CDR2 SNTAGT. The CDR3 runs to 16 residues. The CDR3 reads CASSDVGTSGYNEQFF. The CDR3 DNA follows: TGTGCCAGCAGTGACGTGGGGACTAGCGGCTACAATGAGCAGTTCTTC.

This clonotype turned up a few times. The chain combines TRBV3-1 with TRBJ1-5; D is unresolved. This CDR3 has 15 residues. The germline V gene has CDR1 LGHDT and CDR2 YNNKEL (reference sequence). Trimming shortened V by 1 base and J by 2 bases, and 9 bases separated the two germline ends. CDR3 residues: CASSQGIGGNQPQHF. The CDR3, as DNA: TGTGCCAGCAGCCAAGGGATTGGGGGCAATCAGCCCCAGCATTTT. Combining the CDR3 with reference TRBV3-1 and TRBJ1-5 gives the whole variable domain DTAVSQTPKYLVTQMGNDKSIKCEQNLGHDTMYWYKQDSKKFLKIMFSYNNKELIINETVPNRFSPKSPDKAHLNLHINSLELGDSAVYFCASSQGIGGNQPQHFGDGTRLSIL.

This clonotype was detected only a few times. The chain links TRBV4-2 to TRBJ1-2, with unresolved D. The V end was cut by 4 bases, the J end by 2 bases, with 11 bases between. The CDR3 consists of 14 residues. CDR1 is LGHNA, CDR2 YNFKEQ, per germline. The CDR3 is CASSPLDGNYGYTF. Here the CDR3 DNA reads TGTGCCAGCAGCCCACTGGATGGGAACTATGGCTACACCTTC.

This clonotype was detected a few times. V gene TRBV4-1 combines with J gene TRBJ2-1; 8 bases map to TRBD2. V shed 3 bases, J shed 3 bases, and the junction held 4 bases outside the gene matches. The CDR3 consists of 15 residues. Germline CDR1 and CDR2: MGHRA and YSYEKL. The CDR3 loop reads CASSHAGGDYNEQFF. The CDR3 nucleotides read TGCGCCAGCAGCCACGCCGGGGGGGACTACAATGAGCAGTTCTTC.

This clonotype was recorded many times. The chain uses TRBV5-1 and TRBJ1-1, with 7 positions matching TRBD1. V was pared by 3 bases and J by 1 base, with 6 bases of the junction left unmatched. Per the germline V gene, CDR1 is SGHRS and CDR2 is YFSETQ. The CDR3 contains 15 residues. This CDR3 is CASSSGTVSNTEAFF. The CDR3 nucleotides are TGCGCCAGCAGCTCCGGGACAGTGTCGAACACTGAAGCTTTCTTT.

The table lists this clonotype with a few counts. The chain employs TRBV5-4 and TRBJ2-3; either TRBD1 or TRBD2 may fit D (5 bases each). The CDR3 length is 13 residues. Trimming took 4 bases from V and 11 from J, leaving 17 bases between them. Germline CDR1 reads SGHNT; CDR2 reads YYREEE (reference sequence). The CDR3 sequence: CASSPRGQQVQYF. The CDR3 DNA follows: TGTGCCAGCAGCCCCCGGGGCCAGCAAGTGCAGTATTTT.

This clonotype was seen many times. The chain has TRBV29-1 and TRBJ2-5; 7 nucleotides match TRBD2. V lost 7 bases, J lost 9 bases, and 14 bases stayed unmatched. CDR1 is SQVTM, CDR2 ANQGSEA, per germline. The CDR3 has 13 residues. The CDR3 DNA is TGCAGCGGAGGAGCGGGGCCCCCCATGGCCCAGTACTTC. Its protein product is CSGGAGPPMAQYF.